Listed here are 31 T cell receptor beta chains from one sample, sequenced in a study of Graves' ophthalmopathy and Graves' hyperthyroidism. RNA served as the template for amplifying TCR beta CDR3 regions. In the first round, RT-PCR was carried out with HTBI primers, and a multiplex PCR formed the second round. TCRdb used MiXCR to reprocess the multiplex PCR reads, holding one entry per CDR3 protein. The sample includes about 620,000 distinct CDR3 sequences, over 20% of them seen just once. Sequencing input: peripheral blood. All receptors come from a woman under 30 with stable Graves' hyperthyroidism. Some clones in this sample may be carry-over from other donors' samples.

This clonotype was counted ten times or more. The CDR3 bases are TGTGCCAGCAGTTACGATGGGGTGTCGCCCCTCCACTTT. It is translated as CASSYDGVSPLHF. This chain links TRBV6-5 with TRBJ1-6, with unresolved D. This CDR3 has 13 amino acids. Trimming pared 2 bases from V and 13 bases from J, leaving 12 bases between. Germline V lookup: CDR1 MNHEY, CDR2 SVGAGI.

This clonotype was recorded many times. For the CDR3, the DNA is TGTGCCAGCAGCTTAGTGGGGGGGACTAGCGGGATCTACGAGCAGTACTTC. Its protein product is CASSLVGGTSGIYEQYF. The chain recombines TRBV11-3 with TRBJ2-7; 13 bases map to TRBD2. Trimming cost V 1 base and J 3 bases; bases outside gene matches: 6. The CDR3 loop spans 17 amino acids. Germline CDR1 SGHNT, CDR2 YENEEA.

The chain is built from TRBV5-1 and TRBJ1-1; tentative D call: TRBD1 (5 bases). CDR3 length equals 15 residues. Germline V CDR1 and CDR2: SGHRS, YFSETQ. Between the trimmed V and J ends, which lost 4 bases and 4 bases, there was a span of 17 bases. The CDR3 DNA follows: TGCGCCAGCAGCCTAGAGGGCAGGGCCGTCACTGAAGCTTTCTTT. Its protein product is CASSLEGRAVTEAFF.

A few counts support this clonotype. Here the CDR3 omits its conserved ending phenylalanine or tryptophan, so a read error is the likely source. V usage is TRBV20-1 and J usage is TRBJ1-2, with D unresolved. V was clipped by 4 bases and J by 4 bases, with 7 bases between them. Germline loops: CDR1 DFQATT, CDR2 SNEGSKA (reference sequence). The CDR3 sequence is 11 residues long. CDR3 nucleotide sequence: TGCAGTGCTACGGAGGGCTATGGCTACACCTCC. Translating it yields CSATEGYGYTS.

The chain is built from TRBV2 and TRBJ2-5, with a possible D match to TRBD2 (5 bases). Germline V CDR1 and CDR2: SNHLY, FYNNEI. V was cut by 6 bases and J by 5 bases, with 13 bases left in between. This CDR3 region has 13 residues. This CDR3 is CASRLGWRETQYF. The CDR3 nucleotides read TGTGCCAGCAGGCTGGGTTGGAGGGAGACCCAGTACTTC.

V usage is TRBV12-3 or TRBV12-4 and J usage is TRBJ1-5; D is ambiguous. This CDR3 has 15 amino acids. Trimming pared 6 bases from V and 4 bases from J, leaving 16 bases between. CDR3 sequence reads: CASSLSPVANQPQHF. The DNA for the CDR3 is TGTGCCAGCAGCCTTTCGCCTGTGGCGAATCAGCCCCAGCATTTT.

A few counts support this clonotype. The CDR3 does not close with the conserved phenylalanine or tryptophan, likely indicating a read error. The limits of the CDR3 on the DNA are not certain, so only TCRdb's listed CDR3 is given. This sequence joins TRBV7-8 and TRBJ2-7; the tabulated D call, TRBD1, remains unverified against the DNA. 12 amino acids form the CDR3, both terminal residues included. In germline, CDR1 is SGHVS, CDR2 FQNEAQ. CDR3 residues: CASSLRDQSLEY.

The chain couples TRBV7-9 to TRBJ2-5, with 9 bases aligning to TRBD1. V lost 7 bases and J lost 7; bases outside the gene matches: 10. Germline-derived CDR1 and CDR2 are SEHNR and FQNEAQ (reference sequence). The CDR3 loop spans 14 amino acids. The CDR3 sequence: CASTGTGGAATQYF. The CDR3 region has the DNA TGTGCCAGCACCGGTACAGGGGGCGCAGCGACCCAGTACTTC.

This clonotype was counted at least ten times. This chain links TRBV30 with TRBJ1-5, with D tentatively TRBD1 (5 bases). Germline CDR1 is GTSNPN and CDR2 is SVGIG (reference sequence). V was shortened by 5 bases and J by 4 bases, with 15 bases between the two germline ends. The CDR3 spans 14 residues. The CDR3: CAWGGAFGNQPQHF. The DNA for the CDR3 is TGTGCCTGGGGAGGGGCGTTCGGGAATCAGCCCCAGCATTTT. Looking up the rest from reference TRBV30 and TRBJ1-5 gives the full variable domain: SQTIHQWPATLVQPVGSPLSLECTVEGTSNPNLYWYRQAAGRGLQLLFYSVGIGQISSEVPQNLSASRPQDRQFILSSKKLLLSDSGFYLCAWGGAFGNQPQHFGDGTRLSIL.

This clonotype showed up many times. The rearrangement uses TRBV12-3 or TRBV12-4 and TRBJ2-7; possible D gene TRBD1, 5 bases. Trimming removed 4 bases at V and 6 bases at J, with 19 bases between. The CDR3 runs to 15 residues. Written as DNA, the CDR3 is TGTGCCAGCAGTTCCCTGTCCCGACAGCCGGGCGAGCAGTACTTC. Encoded protein: CASSSLSRQPGEQYF.

The chain uses TRBV6-1 and TRBJ1-2, with 7 bases lining up with TRBD1. CDR1 is MNHNS, CDR2 SASEGT, per germline. J lost 4 bases, V lost 6 bases, and 8 bases had no gene match. This CDR3 is 14 amino acids long. The CDR3 DNA follows: TGTGCCAGCAGGGGGACAGCCCAATCCTATGGCTACACCTTC. This codes for CASRGTAQSYGYTF.

CDR3 region: CSARDDPPRGSTEAFF. The CDR3 DNA sequence: TGCAGTGCTAGAGATGACCCGCCCCGGGGTTCTACTGAAGCTTTCTTT. This chain links TRBV20-1 with TRBJ1-1; no clear D gene. This CDR3 has 16 amino acids. The V and J ends lost 0 bases and 5 bases respectively, with 19 bases between them. Per germline, CDR1 DFQATT and CDR2 SNEGSKA (reference sequence).

This clonotype showed up just a few times. J is TRBJ2-5 and V is TRBV6-1; 7 bases align to TRBD2. CDR3 length: 14 residues. V lost 3 bases to trimming and J lost 7 bases; unmatched junction nucleotides: 8. Germline values: CDR1 MNHNS, CDR2 SASEGT. As DNA, the CDR3 is TGTGCCAGCAGTGAGCGGGGAGGGGCGGGGACCCAGTACTTC. This codes for CASSERGGAGTQYF.

The rearrangement uses TRBV12-3 or TRBV12-4 and TRBJ2-5; 10 bases map to TRBD2. V gave up 6 bases and J gave up 5 bases; unmatched junction bases: 9. The length of the CDR3 is 15 residues. The CDR3 region has the DNA TGTGCCAGCAGCCCCCAGCGGGGGGGCGGGGAGACCCAGTACTTC. It codes for CASSPQRGGGETQYF.

This clonotype was found many times. V gene TRBV12-3 or TRBV12-4 combines with J gene TRBJ1-5; D unresolved. The CDR3 is 13 amino acids. V lost 5 bases, J lost 11 bases, and 16 bases lay in between. As DNA, the CDR3 is TGTGCCAGCAGTCCCGGTTATGTGGGATCCCAGCATTTT. Its translation: CASSPGYVGSQHF.

This chain connects TRBV12-3 or TRBV12-4 to TRBJ2-5, with a weak D call TRBD2 (5 bases). The CDR3 consists of 14 residues. With 4 bases removed from V and 5 bases from J, the gap between germline ends came to 14 bases. This CDR3 is CASSSGPGGETQYF. Written as DNA, the CDR3 is TGTGCCAGCAGTTCCGGACCGGGCGGGGAGACCCAGTACTTC.

This clonotype has ten or more counts. The chain recombines TRBV6-5 with TRBJ2-5, with 9 bases matching TRBD1. Losses at the gene ends were 6 bases for V and 2 bases for J; bases not matched to a gene: 7. The length of the CDR3 is 15 residues. CDR1 and CDR2 (germline): MNHEY, SVGAGI. The CDR3 DNA reads as TGTGCCAGCAGCACCGGACAGGGGTTACAAGAGACCCAGTACTTC. Protein sequence: CASSTGQGLQETQYF.

This chain links TRBV28 with TRBJ2-7; no firm D call. This CDR3 has 14 residues. Germline V gene data show CDR1 as MDHEN and CDR2 as SYDVKM. Trimming took 10 bases from V and 0 from J, leaving 16 bases between them. CDR3: CATTPTDISYEQYF. The CDR3 coding sequence is TGTGCCACCACACCCACGGATATCTCCTACGAGCAGTACTTC.

Remarks on this clonotype: With a much larger clone just one base away, this may be a read error. The CDR3 does not end in the conserved phenylalanine or tryptophan, so this is likely a read error. The rearrangement uses TRBV6-5 and TRBJ2-7, with 8 nucleotides matching TRBD1. The CDR3 is 15 residues long. Unmatched junction bases numbered 4, after V lost 0 bases and J lost 3 bases. Per the germline V gene, CDR1 is MNHEY and CDR2 is SVGAGI. The CDR3 region is CASSYSGQAFYEQYL. The CDR3 DNA reads TGTGCCAGCAGTTACTCGGGACAGGCATTCTACGAGCAGTACTTG.

This clonotype turned up a few times. V and J are TRBV4-1 and TRBJ2-2; TRBD1 is a possible D gene (6 bases). CDR3 length equals 14 residues. Germline V gene data show CDR1 as MGHRA and CDR2 as YSYEKL. V was trimmed by 2 bases and J by 7 bases, leaving 11 bases between them. The CDR3 nucleotides are TGCGCCAGCAGCCAACGTACAGGGATCGGGGAGCTGTTTTTT. Translation: CASSQRTGIGELFF.

Only a few counts were recorded for this clonotype. This rearrangement joins TRBV5-5 to TRBJ1-1; D is unresolved. The germline CDR1 and CDR2 sequences are SGHKS and YYEKEE (reference sequence). With 6 bases removed from V and 7 bases from J, the gap between germline ends came to 16 bases. The CDR3 covers 13 residues. CDR3 bases: TGTGCCAGCACTTTGGGATCGCCCTTTGAAGCTTTCTTT. Translation: CASTLGSPFEAFF.

This clonotype appeared many times. The CDR3 here is CASSFARDRAYEQYF. CDR3 coding DNA: TGTGCCAGCAGCTTCGCCAGGGACAGGGCCTACGAGCAGTACTTC. The chain joins TRBV7-2 to TRBJ2-7; 9 bases are a match to TRBD1. The J segment lost 2 bases and the V segment lost 3 bases, leaving 5 bases of the junction unmatched. Germline V gene sequence: CDR1 SGHTA, CDR2 FQGNSA. This CDR3 spans 15 amino acids.

This clonotype was picked up many times. This chain joins TRBV3-1 and TRBJ2-7; a possible D gene is TRBD2 (5 bases). V was pared by 3 bases and J by 4 bases, with 13 bases between. Germline V CDR1 and CDR2: LGHDT, YNNKEL (reference sequence). This CDR3 has 14 residues. This chain's CDR3 is CASSHQRAGYEQYF. In DNA, the CDR3 is TGTGCCAGCAGCCACCAGAGGGCCGGATACGAGCAGTACTTC.

CDR3 sequence (DNA): TGCAGCGTTCCGGACAGGGGCAAGGGCTATGGCTACACCTTC. Translating it yields CSVPDRGKGYGYTF. The genes are TRBV29-1 and TRBJ1-2; 9 bases fit TRBD1. Unmatched junction bases numbered 8, after V lost 5 bases and J lost 4 bases. This CDR3 is built from 14 residues. CDR1 is SQVTM, CDR2 ANQGSEA, per germline.

This clonotype was detected ten times or more. The gene calls are TRBV10-3 and TRBJ1-6; 9 nucleotides agree with TRBD1. This CDR3 has 13 amino acids. V trimming: 10 bases; J trimming: 6 bases; junction bases outside the gene matches: 4. Germline CDR1 ENHRY, CDR2 SYGVKD. For the CDR3, the DNA is TGTGCCACAGGACAGGGGTCTAATTCACCCCTCCACTTT. Residues: CATGQGSNSPLHF.

This clonotype was found many times. The CDR3 reads CASTPPGLGGYTF. The CDR3 DNA reads TGTGCCAGTACCCCCCCCGGTTTAGGGGGCTACACCTTC. The chain recombines TRBV19 with TRBJ1-2; the D is unclear. Between the trimmed V and J ends, which lost 7 bases and 8 bases, there was a span of 17 bases. CDR1 is LNHDA, CDR2 SQIVND, per germline (reference sequence). This CDR3 has 13 residues. Looking up the rest from reference TRBV19 and TRBJ1-2 gives the full variable domain: DGGITQSPKYLFRKEGQNVTLSCEQNLNHDAMYWYRQDPGQGLRLIYYSQIVNDFQKGDIAEGYSVSREKKESFPLTVTSAQKNPTAFYLCASTPPGLGGYTFGSGTRLTVV.

This clonotype has at least ten counts. V and J are TRBV10-3 and TRBJ1-2; D is uncertain. Trimming cost V 6 bases and J 4 bases, with 12 bases left between them. The CDR3 has 13 residues. Germline CDR1 ENHRY, CDR2 SYGVKD. The CDR3 DNA reads TGTGCCATCAGGCGGGAGCAGCTCTATGGCTACACCTTC. This encodes CAIRREQLYGYTF.

The genes are TRBV19 and TRBJ1-1; 10 bases agree with TRBD1. Germline V gene data show CDR1 as LNHDA and CDR2 as SQIVND (reference sequence). There are 17 residues in the CDR3. V shed 0 bases, J shed 0 bases, and the junction held 4 bases outside the gene matches. In DNA form, the CDR3 reads TGTGCCAGTAGTATAGAGTGGACAGGGGGGATGAACACTGAAGCTTTCTTT. This translates into CASSIEWTGGMNTEAFF.

Many counts were recorded for this clonotype. The rearrangement joins TRBV5-6 to TRBJ1-1; TRBD1 agrees at 7 bases. Germline trimming cut 5 bases from V and 8 bases from J; bases unmatched to any gene: 9. The CDR3 spans 13 residues. Germline CDR1 is SGHDT and CDR2 is YYEEEE. CDR3 DNA sequence: TGTGCCAGCAGTTCGACAGGGAGGCGGGAAGCTTTCTTT. This translates into CASSSTGRREAFF.

This clonotype was seen repeatedly, ten times or more. V gene TRBV28 combines with J gene TRBJ2-3, with 7 nucleotides matching TRBD2. J lost 1 base, V lost 4 bases, and 11 bases had no gene match. The germline V gene encodes CDR1 MDHEN and CDR2 SYDVKM. This CDR3 is 17 amino acids long. The CDR3 protein is CASSSPGVAGGTDTQYF. CDR3 sequence (DNA): TGTGCCAGCAGTTCCCCGGGTGTTGCGGGAGGCACAGATACGCAGTATTTT.

This clonotype was observed many times. In nucleotides, the CDR3 is TGCAGTGCGAGCCGTGGAGTAGCCTACGAGCAGTACTTC. Its protein is CSASRGVAYEQYF. The chain links TRBV20-1 to TRBJ2-7; D is unclear. The CDR3 extends over 13 amino acids. Deletions cut 6 bases from V and 2 bases from J, with 14 bases between. Per germline, CDR1 DFQATT and CDR2 SNEGSKA (reference sequence).